This T cell receptor beta chain derives from a study of Graves' ophthalmopathy and Graves' hyperthyroidism. V lost 4 bases, J lost 3 bases, and 8 bases stayed unmatched. This CDR3 spans 15 amino acids. Where ophthalmopathy was present, donors had moderate-to-severe activity, CAS ≥3, NOSPECS ≥4 and duration under 3 months. Exclusion covered patients with other autoimmune diseases or uncontrolled infections (as well as pregnancy or lactation). Diagnosis was based on clinical symptoms, serum thyroxine, TRAb, thyroid ultrasound and orbital computed tomography. Researchers took RNA transcripts and amplified TCR beta CDR3 regions from them. The authors performed first-round RT-PCR with HTBI primers and then a second-round multiplex PCR. TCRdb reprocessed the multiplex PCR reads via MiXCR and lists one record per CDR3 protein. The sample gives about 220,000 distinct CDR3 sequences, under 25% of which show up once; around two fifths is in the top ten.

In its sample, this clonotype was seen many times. Its target is not known. General study points: Among expanded thyroid clonotypes above 0.001 frequency, most also occurred in blood.

The sequenced sample was peripheral blood. This chain connects TRBV12-3 or TRBV12-4 to TRBJ1-1; the match to TRBD1 covers 7 bases. This clonotype was sampled from a woman in her forties or fifties with Graves' ophthalmopathy. The CDR3 DNA reads as TGTGCCAGCAGTTACCCACAGGGGTTGGACACTGAAGCTTTCTTT. Amino acid sequence: CASSYPQGLDTEAFF.